This is a list of T cell receptor beta chains from one sample in a study of multiple sclerosis patients with progressive multifocal leukoencephalopathy. The protocol was immunoSEQ multiplex PCR, while the TCRdb copy is restricted to in-frame clones and leaves out a portion. The repertoire holds roughly 34,000 clones, with more than 85% as singletons. This sample comprised PBMCs, obtained from a patient treated with natalizumab. Source of these receptors: a human donor with progressive multifocal leukoencephalopathy. Each CDR3 is given with its conserved first and last residue. The order of the fields is D gene, V gene, J gene, clone size, CDR3 DNA, CDR3 protein. The D gene is left open where the match is weak. The size entry is marked missing in some rows and otherwise reads once, few, many or a size class.

TRBD1	TRBV6-5	TRBJ2-7	once	TGTGCCAGCAGAACCGGGACAGGAGGATACGAGCAGTACTTC	CASRTGTGGYEQYF
TRBD2	TRBV6-5	TRBJ2-1	once	TGTGCCAGCAGTTACAGCGGGAGGGCCAGGAATGAGCAGTTCTTC	CASSYSGRARNEQFF
TRBD1	TRBV2	TRBJ2-3	.	TGTGCCAGCAAGGCGGACAGGGCCACAGATACGCAGTATTTT	CASKADRATDTQYF
.	TRBV30	TRBJ2-1	.	TGTGCCTGGGACCCGGGGGACAGGCGGACTAGCGTTCGGTTCTTC	CAWDPGDRRTSVRFF
TRBD2	TRBV11-2	TRBJ2-7	few	TGTGCCAGCAGCTGGGACCTAAGCGGGAGTGGATCCTACGAGCAGTACTTC	CASSWDLSGSGSYEQYF
TRBD1	TRBV6-5	TRBJ2-1	.	TGTGCCAGCAGACCGACCGGGACAGTAAGAGGGCAGTTCTTC	CASRPTGTVRGQFF
TRBD1	TRBV13	TRBJ2-4	.	TGTGCCAGCAGCGACAGGGGGCTCCAAAACATTCAGTACTTC	CASSDRGLQNIQYF
TRBD1	TRBV18	TRBJ2-5	.	TGTGCCAGCTCACCGCTTGGGACAGGGTTAAAAGAGACCCAGTACTTC	CASSPLGTGLKETQYF
.	TRBV6-5	TRBJ2-7	.	TGTGCCAGCAGTTACGGATCTATGAGCTCCTACGAGCAGTACTTC	CASSYGSMSSYEQYF
.	TRBV5-4	TRBJ2-5	.	TGTGCCAGCAGCTCAAGGGACGCTATCCAAGAGACCCAGTACTTC	CASSSRDAIQETQYF
TRBD1	TRBV19	TRBJ1-2	.	TGTGCCAGTAGTACCTCTCCGACAGGGGCTGAAGGGGGTGGCTACACCTTC	CASSTSPTGAEGGGYTF
.	TRBV29-1	TRBJ1-2	.	TGCAGCGTTGATTCCAGGACCGGCCCCCTCTCCACCTTC	CSVDSRTGPLSTF
.	TRBV27	TRBJ2-1	.	TGTGCCAGCAGTTTATTGGTCGGACACCCATACAATGAGCAGTTCTTC	CASSLLVGHPYNEQFF
TRBD1	TRBV6-6	TRBJ1-3	few	TGTGCCAGCAGTAAGGACAGGTTTGGAAACACCATATATTTT	CASSKDRFGNTIYF
.	TRBV7-2	TRBJ2-1	.	TGTGCCAGCAGCTTAAGGGGACTTCCCTACAATGAGCAGTTCTTC	CASSLRGLPYNEQFF
.	TRBV28	TRBJ2-7	.	TGTGCCAGCAGTCCTCCTAGTAGCGAGCAGTACTTC	CASSPPSSEQYF
.	TRBV7-2	TRBJ1-1	.	TGTGCCAGCAGCTTAGACGAGGGGGGCTTCACTGAAGCTTTCTTT	CASSLDEGGFTEAFF
.	TRBV27	TRBJ2-7	.	TGTGCCAGCAGTAAGGGTTACGAGCAGTACTTC	CASSKGYEQYF
.	TRBV19	TRBJ1-2	few	TGTGCCAGTAGGGTTGGTGTCGGGTACTATGGCTACACCTTC	CASRVGVGYYGYTF
.	TRBV5-1	TRBJ2-1	.	TGCGCCAGCATCCCCGGGGGGACAGTATACAATGAGCAGTTCTTC	CASIPGGTVYNEQFF
TRBD1	TRBV2	TRBJ1-5	.	TGTGCCAGCAAGGGACAGGGGAACTTCAATCAGCCCCAGCATTTT	CASKGQGNFNQPQHF
.	TRBV5-1	TRBJ1-1	.	TGCGCCAGCAGCACCTCCGGGACCCCGGTAGCTTTCTTT	CASSTSGTPVAFF
TRBD2	TRBV28	TRBJ2-3	.	TGTGCCAGCAGTTTCCCCAGACTAGCGGTAGTCACAGATACGCAGTATTTT	CASSFPRLAVVTDTQYF
TRBD2	TRBV13	TRBJ2-1	.	TGTGCCAGTTCCCTAGCGGGATCCTACAATGAGCAGTTCTTC	CASSLAGSYNEQFF
.	TRBV27	TRBJ2-7	.	TGTGCCAGCAGAACTAGTGTCGGCTCCTACGAGCAGTACTTC	CASRTSVGSYEQYF
TRBD1	TRBV5-3	TRBJ1-2	.	TGTGCCAGAAGCTTCTCCCGGGACAGGGGACTCTTGGATTATGGCTACACCTTC	CARSFSRDRGLLDYGYTF
.	TRBV29-1	TRBJ1-1	.	TGCAGCGTCACACCGGGGGCGAACACTGAAGCTTTCTTT	CSVTPGANTEAFF
TRBD1	TRBV18	TRBJ1-1	.	TGTGCCAGCTCACTTAGGGTACAGGGGTTAGCTGAAGCTTTCTTT	CASSLRVQGLAEAFF
.	TRBV28	TRBJ2-1	.	TGTGCCAGCAGTTTAACGGCACCTAGCTCCTACAATGAGCAGTTCTTC	CASSLTAPSSYNEQFF
.	TRBV6-5	TRBJ1-1	.	TGTGCCAGCAGTGATAGGAGTGAGACTGAAGCTTTCTTT	CASSDRSETEAFF
.	TRBV28	TRBJ1-2	.	TGTGCCAGCAGTTTACCGGCAGGGAGCTATGGCTACACCTTC	CASSLPAGSYGYTF
.	TRBV7-9	TRBJ1-4	.	TGTGCCAGCAGCTTAGGCGGGACCATCAATGAAAAACTGTTTTTT	CASSLGGTINEKLFF
.	TRBV7-2	TRBJ2-1	.	TGTGCCAGCAGCTTAGCCCCAATCTCCTACAATGAGCAGTTCTTC	CASSLAPISYNEQFF
TRBD1	TRBV29-1	TRBJ2-7	.	TGCAGCGTTAGGGACAGGGCGTACGAGCAGTACTTC	CSVRDRAYEQYF
.	TRBV6-5	TRBJ2-7	.	TGTGCCAGCAGTTACCGCAGGGGGGGCTACGAGCAGTACTTC	CASSYRRGGYEQYF
.	TRBV12-5	TRBJ1-5	.	TGTGCTAGTGGTTTGGTACAACTAGGCCAGTTAAGGAGCAATCAGCCCCAGCATTTT	CASGLVQLGQLRSNQPQHF
.	TRBV7-8	TRBJ1-1	.	TGTGCCAGCAGCTTAGAAAGGACCGTGAACACTGAAGCTTTCTTT	CASSLERTVNTEAFF
.	TRBV11-2	TRBJ2-1	.	TGTGCCAGCAGCTTAGTGGCGGGATATGGGAATGAGCAGTTCTTC	CASSLVAGYGNEQFF
.	TRBV30	TRBJ1-2	once	TGTGCCTGGAGTGTACCCGGCAGGACCAACCCCTACACCTTC	CAWSVPGRTNPYTF
.	TRBV6-6	TRBJ2-2	.	TGTGCCAGCAGCCCTCTGCCAGGCACCGGGGAGCTGTTTTTT	CASSPLPGTGELFF
.	TRBV7-9	TRBJ2-5	.	TGTGCCAGCAGCTTAGCTTTGTCACAAGAGACCCAGTACTTC	CASSLALSQETQYF